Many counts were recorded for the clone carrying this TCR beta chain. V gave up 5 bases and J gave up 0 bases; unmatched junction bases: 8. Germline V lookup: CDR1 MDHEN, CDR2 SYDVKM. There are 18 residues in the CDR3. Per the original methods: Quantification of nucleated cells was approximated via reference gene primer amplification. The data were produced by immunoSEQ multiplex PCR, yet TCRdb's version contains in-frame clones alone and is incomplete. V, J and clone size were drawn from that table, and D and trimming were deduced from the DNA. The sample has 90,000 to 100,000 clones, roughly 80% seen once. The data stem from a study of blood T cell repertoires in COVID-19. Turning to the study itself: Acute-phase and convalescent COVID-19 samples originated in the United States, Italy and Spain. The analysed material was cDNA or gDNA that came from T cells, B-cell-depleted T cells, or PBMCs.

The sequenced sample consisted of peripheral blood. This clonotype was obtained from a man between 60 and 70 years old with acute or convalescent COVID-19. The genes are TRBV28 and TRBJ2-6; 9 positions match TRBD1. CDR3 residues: CASSITGTGPSGANVLTF. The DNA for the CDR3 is TGTGCCAGCAGTATTACCGGGACAGGGCCCTCTGGGGCCAACGTCCTGACTTTC.